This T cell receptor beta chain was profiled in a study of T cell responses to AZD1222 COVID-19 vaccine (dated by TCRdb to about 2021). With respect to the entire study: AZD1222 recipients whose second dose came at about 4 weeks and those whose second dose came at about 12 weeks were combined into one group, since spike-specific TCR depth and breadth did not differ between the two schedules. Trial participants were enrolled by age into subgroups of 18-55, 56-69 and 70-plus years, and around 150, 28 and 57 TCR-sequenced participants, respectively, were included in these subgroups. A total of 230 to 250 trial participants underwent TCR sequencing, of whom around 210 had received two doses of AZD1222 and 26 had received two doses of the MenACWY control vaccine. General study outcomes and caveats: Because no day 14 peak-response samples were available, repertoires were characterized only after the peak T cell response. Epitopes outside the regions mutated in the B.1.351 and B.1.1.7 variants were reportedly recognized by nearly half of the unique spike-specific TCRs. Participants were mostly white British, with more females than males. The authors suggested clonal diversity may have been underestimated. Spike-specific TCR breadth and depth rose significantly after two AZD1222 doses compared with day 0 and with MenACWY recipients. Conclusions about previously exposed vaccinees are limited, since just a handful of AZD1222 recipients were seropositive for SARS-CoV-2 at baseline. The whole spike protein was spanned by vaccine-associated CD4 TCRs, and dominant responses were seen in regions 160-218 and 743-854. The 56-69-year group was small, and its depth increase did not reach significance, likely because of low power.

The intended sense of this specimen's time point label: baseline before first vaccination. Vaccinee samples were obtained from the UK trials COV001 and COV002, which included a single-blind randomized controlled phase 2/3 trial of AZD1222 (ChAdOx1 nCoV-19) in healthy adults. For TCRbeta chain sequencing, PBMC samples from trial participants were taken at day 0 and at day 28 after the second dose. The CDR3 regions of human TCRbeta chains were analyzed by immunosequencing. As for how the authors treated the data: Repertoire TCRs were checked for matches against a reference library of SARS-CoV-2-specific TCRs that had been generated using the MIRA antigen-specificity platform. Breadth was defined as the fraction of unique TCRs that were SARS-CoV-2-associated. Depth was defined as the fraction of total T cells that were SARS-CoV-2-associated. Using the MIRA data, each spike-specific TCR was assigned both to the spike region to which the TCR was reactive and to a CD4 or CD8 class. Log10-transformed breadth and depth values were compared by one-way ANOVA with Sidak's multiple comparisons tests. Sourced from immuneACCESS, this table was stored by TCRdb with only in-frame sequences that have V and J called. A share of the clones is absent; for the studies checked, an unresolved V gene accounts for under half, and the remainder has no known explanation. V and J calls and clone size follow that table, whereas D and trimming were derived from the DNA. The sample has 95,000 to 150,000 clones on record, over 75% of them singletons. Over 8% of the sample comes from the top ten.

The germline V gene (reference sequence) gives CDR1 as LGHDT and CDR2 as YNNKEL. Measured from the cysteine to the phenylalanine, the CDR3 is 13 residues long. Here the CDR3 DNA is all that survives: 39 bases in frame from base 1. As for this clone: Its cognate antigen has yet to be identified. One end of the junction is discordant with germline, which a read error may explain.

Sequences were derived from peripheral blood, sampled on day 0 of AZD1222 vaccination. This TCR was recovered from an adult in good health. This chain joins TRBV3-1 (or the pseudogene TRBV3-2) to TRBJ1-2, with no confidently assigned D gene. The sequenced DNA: TGTGCCAGCAACCAAGGTCCGTCCAGTGGCTACACCTTC. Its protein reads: CASNQGPSSGYTF.